This paragraph covers one T cell receptor beta chain sequence. Vbeta (60) and Jbeta (13) primers were used in the PCR. Profiling relied on immunoSEQ multiplex PCR, and the TCRdb table lists in-frame clones only, not all of them. The sample yields roughly 180,000 clones, 60% to 80% seen once. This entry comes from a study of cytomegalovirus exposure and HLA in healthy donors. The TCR sequence derives from a woman between 40 and 50 years old in good health and CMV-seropositive. Source material: PBMCs.

The DNA for the CDR3 is TGTGCCAGCAAGGTAGCGGGAGGGCCTGGCGAGCAGTACTTC. Translated, it gives CASKVAGGPGEQYF. This chain connects TRBV7-2 to TRBJ2-7; 11 nucleotides line up with TRBD2. CDR1 SGHTA and CDR2 FQGNSA come from the germline V gene. This CDR3 region has 14 residues. V lost 7 bases and J lost 6; bases outside the gene matches: 8.